These T cell receptor beta chains were read from a single sample in a study of blood T cell repertoires in COVID-19. Assay used: immunoSEQ multiplex PCR; TCRdb lists only in-frame clones, some missing. The table has 200,000 or so clones, 80% to 90% seen once. The sequencing sample was made of PBMCs or T cells enriched from blood (not recorded which). Receptors were obtained from a woman aged 35 to 49 with acute COVID-19. Both conserved end residues are part of each CDR3.

V | length | CDR3
TRBV7-2 | 13 | CASSTDRGAEAFF
TRBV6-4 | 13 | CASSDTETGELFF
TRBV20-1 | 10 | CSASYTEAFF
TRBV12-5 | 15 | CASGLTLGGGTEAFF
TRBV5-8 | 16 | CASSFYSSATSNEQFF
TRBV7-2 | 15 | CASSTSGGRGYGYTF
TRBV5-1 | 14 | CASSLGQSNYGYTF
TRBV2 | 13 | CASSEERNYGYTF
TRBV5-4 | 11 | CASSGGDTQYF
TRBV5-5 | 14 | CASSRGQGGNTIYF
TRBV19 | 13 | CASGPGHNYGYTF
TRBV29-1 | 13 | CSVGLTATDTQYF
TRBV10-3 | 14 | CAISDSGTRSPLHF
TRBV7-8 | 14 | CASSLAGAGYGYTF
TRBV7-9 | 14 | CASSPDRSNYGYTF
TRBV6-5 | 15 | CASPREVSSYNEQFF
TRBV7-3 | 16 | CASSSIQLAGDNEQFF
TRBV15 | 17 | CATSTHTRTGLSETQYF
TRBV12-2 | 16 | CASRLPGTGVNQPQHF
TRBV3-1/TRBV3-2 | 14 | CASSQGDSSRTIYF
TRBV7-9 | 14 | CASSWDRPPYEQYF
TRBV4-1 | 15 | CASSLTTGMNTEAFF
TRBV6-2/TRBV6-3 | 14 | CASSGDRGYQPQHF
TRBV27 | 14 | CASSLGQGANEQYF
TRBV9 | 13 | CASSGPGQIFHTF
TRBV4-1 | 16 | CASSQLPFRGPSPLHF
TRBV9 | 16 | CASSDPSARGTGELFF